The 15 T cell receptor beta chains below come from one sample, sequenced in a study of early T cells in non-severe SARS-CoV-2 infection. TCRdb itself ran the 5' RACE reads through MiXCR, one entry per CDR3 protein. This sample has about 67,000 distinct CDR3 sequences, with 9.5% to 13% found just once. The sequenced material came from whole blood. These receptors were collected from an adult who was a healthcare worker with PCR-confirmed SARS-CoV-2 infection or an uninfected control (not recorded which).

This clonotype was observed at least ten times. J is TRBJ2-2 and V is TRBV5-4; a weak D match, TRBD2 (6 bases). Germline CDR1 reads SGHNT; CDR2 reads YYREEE (reference sequence). V lost 0 bases and J lost 1, with 16 bases in between. This CDR3 region has 18 residues. Here the CDR3 reads CASSLGTSRRGNTGELFF. The CDR3 DNA follows: TGTGCCAGCAGCTTGGGCACTAGCCGGCGGGGGAACACCGGGGAGCTGTTTTTT.

The V call is TRBV20-1, the J call TRBJ2-7, with D uncertain. The V and J ends lost 1 base and 2 bases respectively, with 6 bases between them. This CDR3 comprises 12 residues. The germline V gene has CDR1 DFQATT and CDR2 SNEGSKA (reference sequence). The CDR3 nucleotides read TGCAGTGCTAGAGTTAGTACCTACGAGCAGTACTTC. Protein: CSARVSTYEQYF.

The rearrangement uses TRBV20-1 and TRBJ2-7, with D perhaps matching TRBD1 or TRBD2 (5 bases each). The CDR3 has 14 residues. Trimming pared 5 bases from V and 3 bases from J, leaving 17 bases between. The germline gives CDR1 DFQATT, CDR2 SNEGSKA (reference sequence). CDR3 amino acids: CSAALGTTGYEQYF. CDR3 bases: TGCAGTGCTGCCCTAGGGACCACGGGCTACGAGCAGTACTTC.

In its sample, this clonotype was seen many times. The V call is TRBV6-2 or TRBV6-3, the J call TRBJ2-1, with 7 positions matching TRBD2. CDR3 length equals 16 residues. V shed 6 bases and J 8 bases; nucleotides not matched to a gene: 16. Per the germline V gene, CDR1 is MNHEY and CDR2 is SVGEGT. In DNA, the CDR3 is TGTGCCAGCAGAGTGGGAGCGGGATCTTGGCGCGATGAGCAGTTCTTC. Its protein is CASRVGAGSWRDEQFF.

This clonotype was seen ten or more times. The chain couples TRBV4-1 to TRBJ2-1; the D call may be TRBD1 or TRBD2 (5 bases each). Germline CDR1 reads MGHRA; CDR2 reads YSYEKL. The length of the CDR3 is 16 residues. Deletions cut 0 bases from V and 10 bases from J, with 19 bases between. This CDR3 is CASSQEGTRTVLEQFF. The CDR3 DNA is TGCGCCAGCAGCCAAGAAGGGACGAGGACTGTGTTGGAGCAGTTCTTC.

The chain is built from TRBV4-1 and TRBJ2-5, with D tentatively TRBD1 (7 bases). This CDR3 comprises 16 residues. CDR1 and CDR2 from the germline V gene are MGHRA and YSYEKL. Trimming took 1 base from V and 1 from J, leaving 13 bases between them. The CDR3 region has the DNA TGCGCCAGCAGCCAAGTCCCCAGGGGGGTCCAAGAGACCCAGTACTTC. Translating gives CASSQVPRGVQETQYF.

This clonotype was seen a few times. V gene TRBV5-1 combines with J gene TRBJ2-1; TRBD1 aligns across 11 bases. This CDR3 spans 16 amino acids. Germline loops: CDR1 SGHRS, CDR2 YFSETQ. V shed 4 bases, J shed 0 bases, and the junction held 3 bases outside the gene matches. Here the CDR3 reads CASSRGTGGSYNEQFF. CDR3 bases: TGCGCCAGCAGCCGCGGGACAGGGGGCTCCTACAATGAGCAGTTCTTC.

At least ten counts were recorded for this clonotype. CDR3 protein: CASSPRRGASTDTQYF. Here the CDR3 DNA reads TGTGCCAGCAGCCCTCGCCGAGGAGCGAGCACAGATACGCAGTATTTT. The gene calls are TRBV3-1 and TRBJ2-3; no definite D call. Trimming stripped 4 bases from V and 0 bases from J, with 14 bases between. The length of the CDR3 is 16 residues. Per germline, CDR1 LGHDT and CDR2 YNNKEL (reference sequence).

The chain is built from TRBV5-5 and TRBJ2-1, with 15 bases aligning to TRBD2. This CDR3 is 20 amino acids long. The germline CDR1 and CDR2 sequences are SGHKS and YYEKEE (reference sequence). The V segment lost 4 bases and the J segment 1 base; nucleotides outside the gene matches: 12. In nucleotides, the CDR3 is TGTGCCAGCAGCCATAGGACTAGCGGGAGGGGGATAGAGTCCTACAATGAGCAGTTCTTC. Translated: CASSHRTSGRGIESYNEQFF.

The genes are TRBV3-1 and TRBJ2-7; 8 nucleotides match TRBD2. CDR1 and CDR2 (germline): LGHDT, YNNKEL (reference sequence). The CDR3 contains 16 residues. The junction had 7 bases not matched to a gene; V was cut back by 1 base and J by 2 bases. CDR3 DNA sequence: TGTGCCAGCAGCCAAGCTAAAGCGGGGGCCGCCTACGAGCAGTACTTC. Protein sequence: CASSQAKAGAAYEQYF.

This clonotype showed up just a few times. V is TRBV19 and J is TRBJ1-1; possibly TRBD1 for D (5 bases). CDR3 length equals 14 residues. Trimming cost V 10 bases and J 2 bases, with 17 bases left between them. Germline CDR1 and CDR2: LNHDA and SQIVND (reference sequence). CDR3 nucleotide sequence: TGTGCCACACGACAGTCAGGGCTAAACACTGAAGCTTTCTTT. It yields the protein CATRQSGLNTEAFF.

Many counts were recorded for this clonotype. This chain connects TRBV9 to TRBJ2-7; TRBD1 agrees at 8 bases. V dropped 0 bases and J dropped 2; count of bases not matched to a gene: 10. This CDR3 contains 17 residues. In germline, CDR1 is SGDLS, CDR2 YYNGEE. The CDR3 protein is CASSVAPGDRLPYEQYF. In DNA, the CDR3 is TGTGCCAGCAGCGTAGCTCCGGGGGACAGGCTCCCCTACGAGCAGTACTTC.

The table lists this clonotype with many counts. The chain is built from TRBV7-8 and TRBJ1-5; D not certain. Germline-derived CDR1 and CDR2 are SGHVS and FQNEAQ. The CDR3 length is 15 residues. Trimming stripped 5 bases from V and 1 base from J, with 12 bases between. The CDR3 DNA reads TGTGCCAGCAGCCCTCAGGAGCAGAGCAATCAGCCCCAGCATTTT. Translating gives CASSPQEQSNQPQHF.

About this clonotype: This sequence may be a read error, since a much larger clone differs from it by one base. The genes are TRBV24-1 and TRBJ2-3; D may be TRBD2 (6 bases). The V and J ends lost 6 bases and 4 bases respectively, with 13 bases between them. Germline lookup yields CDR1 KGHDR and CDR2 SFDVKD. The CDR3 covers 14 residues. The DNA for the CDR3 is TGTGCCACCAGTCCGGGGTCGGGGGCAGATACGCAGTATTTT. Translated: CATSPGSGADTQYF.

The CDR3 spells CSARVGERREAFF. CDR3 DNA sequence: TGCAGTGCTAGAGTTGGGGAAAGGCGGGAAGCTTTCTTT. The chain joins TRBV20-1 to TRBJ1-1, with D unresolved. The CDR3 length is 13 residues. Germline CDR1 reads DFQATT; CDR2 reads SNEGSKA (reference sequence). Trimming pared 1 base from V and 8 bases from J, leaving 14 bases between.